Following are 29 T cell receptor beta chains from one sample sequenced in a study of human T cells and chemical hapten exposure. TCRdb recomputed calls from the RACE reads with MiXCR, one row per CDR3 protein. The table shows approximately 350,000 distinct CDR3 sequences, with approximately 6.3% occurring only once. Time point reported: patch test 1, 2 weeks after DPC sensitization. Treatment denoted: therapeutic diphenylcyclopropenone sensitization with weekly scalp DPC. The material was whole blood, obtained in connection with sensitization to the hapten diphenylcyclopropenone (DPC). The receptor set was obtained from a young woman with alopecia areata. Some clones in this sample may be carry-over from other donors' samples.

This chain links TRBV6-2 or TRBV6-3 with TRBJ1-5; 9 bases align to TRBD1. Germline V gene lookup returns CDR1 MNHEY and CDR2 SVGEGT. The length of the CDR3 is 17 residues. Losses at the gene ends were 8 bases for V and 0 bases for J; bases not matched to a gene: 11. CDR3 residues: CASARGRTGVSNQPQHF. CDR3 nucleotides: TGTGCCAGCGCCCGAGGGCGGACAGGGGTTAGCAATCAGCCCCAGCATTTT.

V is TRBV6-5 and J is TRBJ1-1, with 7 positions matching TRBD1. V trimming: 8 bases; J trimming: 3 bases; junction bases outside the gene matches: 15. The CDR3 is 16 residues long. Germline CDR1 and CDR2: MNHEY and SVGAGI. The CDR3 region is CASVNTFQGVYTEAFF. The CDR3 DNA reads as TGTGCCAGCGTCAACACCTTCCAGGGGGTATACACTGAAGCTTTCTTT.

This chain joins TRBV6-5 and TRBJ2-6, with TRBD2 as a possible D gene (5 bases). The germline V gene has CDR1 MNHEY and CDR2 SVGAGI. The CDR3 sequence is 14 residues long. V shed 8 bases and J shed 0 bases, with 8 bases lying between them. The DNA for the CDR3 is TGTGCCAGCGGACTTGGCTCTGGGGCCAACGTCCTGACTTTC. Translating it yields CASGLGSGANVLTF.

The sample holds a few counts of this clonotype. The CDR3 protein is CASRGTGAASYEQYF. The CDR3, as DNA: TGTGCCAGCCGGGGAACAGGGGCCGCCTCCTACGAGCAGTACTTC. The V call is TRBV28, the J call TRBJ2-7; 7 bases line up with TRBD1. Looked up from germline, CDR1 is MDHEN and CDR2 is SYDVKM. The CDR3 spans 15 residues. V shed 8 bases, J shed 0 bases, and the junction held 10 bases outside the gene matches.

This clonotype was counted only a few times. The chain employs TRBV7-6 and TRBJ2-1; TRBD1 might be the D (6 bases). The ends were cut back, 5 bases at V and 5 bases at J, with 19 bases in the middle. CDR1 and CDR2 (germline): SGHVS, FNYEAQ. This CDR3 has 16 residues. The CDR3 here is CASSAWFGGADNEQFF. Written as DNA, the CDR3 is TGTGCCAGCAGCGCCTGGTTTGGGGGCGCGGACAATGAGCAGTTCTTC.

CDR3 sequence reads: CASSQFLEEQYF. For the CDR3, the DNA is TGTGCCAGCAGCCAATTCCTGGAGGAGCAGTACTTC. The chain joins TRBV14 to TRBJ2-7; no clear D gene. Germline V gene sequence: CDR1 SGHDN, CDR2 FVKESK. The ends were cut back, 2 bases at V and 7 bases at J, with 9 bases in the middle. This CDR3 region has 12 residues.

This clonotype was picked up many times. This sequence joins TRBV6-5 and TRBJ2-2; 7 bases map to TRBD1. The V gene end was trimmed by 1 base and the J gene end by 0 bases; junction bases not matched to a gene: 17. Germline V lookup: CDR1 MNHEY, CDR2 SVGAGI. The CDR3 has 21 amino acids. Here the CDR3 DNA reads TGTGCCAGCAGTTACTACTCCGGGACAGCCGCTATCCTCGCGAACACCGGGGAGCTGTTTTTT. This codes for CASSYYSGTAAILANTGELFF.

V gene TRBV12-3 or TRBV12-4 combines with J gene TRBJ1-1; 8 positions agree with TRBD1. The ends lost 5 bases at V and 8 bases at J; junction bases unmatched: 7. This CDR3 is built from 13 residues. Here the CDR3 DNA reads TGTGCCAGCAGTCTCCGTTGGGACAGGGAAGCTTTCTTT. Protein product: CASSLRWDREAFF.

This clonotype has only a few counts. The chain is built from TRBV4-1 and TRBJ2-2, with 8 bases that match TRBD1. Germline V gives CDR1 MGHRA, CDR2 YSYEKL. The ends lost 3 bases at V and 5 bases at J; junction bases unmatched: 14. CDR3 size: 18 residues. CDR3 coding DNA: TGCGCCAGCAGCCAGGAGACGGGACAGGCGATGAGGACCGGGGAGCTGTTTTTT. It yields the protein CASSQETGQAMRTGELFF.

The chain uses TRBV12-3 or TRBV12-4 and TRBJ2-1; D is undetermined. CDR3 length equals 14 residues. Trimming removed 2 bases at V and 8 bases at J, with 13 bases between. The CDR3 coding sequence is TGTGCCAGCAGTTTATGGGTTTCACATGATGAGCAGTTCTTC. This encodes CASSLWVSHDEQFF.

This clonotype was observed a handful of times. This rearrangement joins TRBV7-2 to TRBJ1-2; 7 positions match TRBD1. This CDR3 has 16 residues. J was trimmed by 4 bases and V by 4 bases; bases with no gene match: 12. The V gene's germline CDR1 is SGHTA and CDR2 FQGNSA. The CDR3 region has the DNA TGTGCCAGCAGCTCATATAAGGAGGGGGCTGGCTATGGCTACACCTTC. Its protein is CASSSYKEGAGYGYTF.

This clonotype was detected many times. The CDR3 bases are TGTGCCAGCAGCCAAGATGGGACTAGCGGGGGGCGAGAGCAGTTCTTC. Protein: CASSQDGTSGGREQFF. The chain carries TRBV4-2 and TRBJ2-1, with 15 bases identical to TRBD2. The V and J ends lost 0 bases and 10 bases, in that order; junction bases with no gene match: 4. The germline CDR1 and CDR2 sequences are LGHNA and YNFKEQ. The CDR3 extends over 16 amino acids.

This chain links TRBV2 with TRBJ1-1; D is ambiguous. This CDR3 spans 10 amino acids. CDR1 and CDR2 (germline): SNHLY, FYNNEI. V dropped 10 bases and J dropped 8 bases, with 11 bases sitting between them. The DNA of the CDR3 is TGTGCCAAAAGGGAACCAGAAGCTTTCTTT. Translation gives CAKREPEAFF.

The chain recombines TRBV6-2 or TRBV6-3 with TRBJ2-3, with unresolved D. Trimming stripped 0 bases from V and 5 bases from J, with 12 bases between. Per germline, CDR1 MNHEY and CDR2 SVGEGT. The CDR3 spans 15 residues. CDR3 residues: CASSYSMENRDTQYF. CDR3 in DNA: TGTGCCAGCAGTTACTCGATGGAAAATAGAGATACGCAGTATTTT.

CDR3 sequence (DNA): TGCAGTGCGAGCTCCGGGACAGGGTTTCGTACTGAAAAACTGTTTTTT. This sequence encodes CSASSGTGFRTEKLFF. This chain connects TRBV20-1 to TRBJ1-4; 9 bases are shared with TRBD1. The germline CDR1 and CDR2 sequences are DFQATT and SNEGSKA (reference sequence). The CDR3 spans 16 residues. Unmatched junction bases numbered 15, after V lost 6 bases and J lost 7 bases.

This clonotype was counted only a few times. The rearrangement joins TRBV5-6 to TRBJ2-5; D unresolved. The CDR3 runs to 17 residues. CDR1 and CDR2 from the germline V gene are SGHDT and YYEEEE. V was trimmed by 4 bases and J by 2 bases, leaving 21 bases between them. The CDR3 loop is CASSPNHRVVMQETQYF. Here the CDR3 DNA reads TGTGCCAGCAGCCCTAATCACCGGGTCGTTATGCAAGAGACCCAGTACTTC.

The V call is TRBV7-9, the J call TRBJ2-3; 7 nucleotides agree with TRBD2. Losses at the gene ends were 6 bases for V and 0 bases for J; bases not matched to a gene: 6. Germline V gene data show CDR1 as SEHNR and CDR2 as FQNEAQ (reference sequence). CDR3 size: 15 residues. The CDR3 sequence: CASSSGTTSTDTQYF. The CDR3 DNA reads as TGTGCCAGCAGTTCAGGGACTACTAGCACAGATACGCAGTATTTT.

This clonotype came up a few times. The chain has TRBV12-3 or TRBV12-4 and TRBJ1-3; TRBD1 is a possible D gene (5 bases). The CDR3 runs to 12 residues. V shed 6 bases and J shed 4 bases, with 7 bases lying between them. CDR3 nucleotides: TGTGCCAGCAGGAACAGGGGAAACACCATATATTTT. Translated, it gives CASRNRGNTIYF.

This clonotype was picked up many times. The chain has TRBV5-5 and TRBJ2-5, with 7 positions matching TRBD2. V shed 2 bases and J 4 bases; nucleotides not matched to a gene: 8. This CDR3 is 15 amino acids long. Germline assignment: CDR1 SGHKS and CDR2 YYEKEE (reference sequence). The CDR3 region is CASSFRVGGRETQYF. The CDR3 nucleotides are TGTGCCAGCAGCTTCCGTGTCGGCGGGAGAGAGACCCAGTACTTC.

This clonotype was observed a handful of times. DNA for the CDR3: TGTGCCAGCATCCAGCGGGGGCCCACGCTCCTACTTCAAGAGACCCAGTACTTC. Its protein is CASIQRGPTLLLQETQYF. V gene TRBV7-9 combines with J gene TRBJ2-5; 8 nucleotides agree with TRBD2. There are 18 residues in the CDR3. CDR1 and CDR2 from the germline V gene are SEHNR and FQNEAQ (reference sequence). Trimming removed 7 bases from V and 2 bases from J; junction bases left unmatched: 18.

In its sample, this clonotype was seen many times. V is TRBV6-5 and J is TRBJ2-1; D is tentatively TRBD1 or TRBD2 (5 bases each). V was shortened by 8 bases and J by 8 bases, with 10 bases between the two germline ends. The CDR3 totals 11 residues. Germline V gene data show CDR1 as MNHEY and CDR2 as SVGAGI. CDR3 nucleotide sequence: TGTGCCAGCGCCTGGGGGTATGAGCAGTTCTTC. Protein product: CASAWGYEQFF.

This clonotype showed up just a few times. J is TRBJ2-3 and V is TRBV7-9, with D possibly matching TRBD1 (5 bases). V shed 0 bases and J shed 2 bases, with 9 bases lying between them. This CDR3 comprises 15 residues. Per germline, CDR1 SEHNR and CDR2 FQNEAQ (reference sequence). The CDR3 loop is CASSLAGLFTDTQYF. CDR3 coding DNA: TGTGCCAGCAGCTTAGCGGGGCTCTTCACAGATACGCAGTATTTT. Complete variable domain (other parts from reference TRBV7-9 and TRBJ2-3): DTGVSQNPRHKITKRGQNVTFRCDPISEHNRLYWYRQTLGQGPEFLTYFQNEAQLEKSRLLSDRFSAERPKGSFSTLEIQRTEQGDSAMYLCASSLAGLFTDTQYFGPGTRLTVL.

This clonotype has ten or more counts. The chain couples TRBV3-1 to TRBJ1-2, with D uncertain. The CDR3 covers 15 residues. With 0 bases removed from V and 5 bases from J, the gap between germline ends came to 13 bases. The V gene's germline CDR1 is LGHDT and CDR2 YNNKEL (reference sequence). CDR3 DNA sequence: TGTGCCAGCAGCCAAGATCCCGGCCAGACATATGGCTACACCTTC. Translation: CASSQDPGQTYGYTF.

The chain employs TRBV6-2 or TRBV6-3 and TRBJ2-2, with 11 bases aligning to TRBD2. The CDR3 length is 16 residues. V shed 0 bases and J 4 bases; nucleotides not matched to a gene: 1. Looked up from germline, CDR1 is MNHEY and CDR2 is SVGEGT. CDR3 nucleotides: TGTGCCAGCAGTTACTCGGGGACTAGCGGCACCGGGGAGCTGTTTTTT. This sequence encodes CASSYSGTSGTGELFF.

The rearrangement links TRBV9 to TRBJ2-3, with 8 bases that match TRBD2. Germline values: CDR1 SGDLS, CDR2 YYNGEE. The CDR3 has 15 amino acids. J was trimmed by 3 bases and V by 0 bases; bases with no gene match: 3. The CDR3 region is CASSVDGGATDTQYF. CDR3 bases: TGTGCCAGCAGCGTAGACGGGGGGGCGACAGATACGCAGTATTTT.

In this sample, this clonotype turned up a few times. The CDR3, as DNA: TGTGCCAGCAGCACAAGGACAGGGGACCGTGAAGCTTTCTTT. The encoded protein is CASSTRTGDREAFF. The V call is TRBV5-4, the J call TRBJ1-1; 9 bases agree with TRBD1. After removal of 4 bases from V and 7 bases from J, the junction contained 8 bases not matched to a gene. Germline assignment: CDR1 SGHNT and CDR2 YYREEE (reference sequence). The CDR3 is 14 residues long.

This clonotype appeared a few times. The chain has TRBV4-1 and TRBJ1-4; no definite D call. V was cut by 0 bases and J by 5 bases, with 10 bases left in between. The CDR3 totals 15 residues. CDR1 is MGHRA and CDR2 is YSYEKL in the germline V gene. For the CDR3, the DNA is TGCGCCAGCAGCCAAGAGGAGACCCTAAATGAAAAACTGTTTTTT. This sequence encodes CASSQEETLNEKLFF.

This clonotype was observed at least ten times. The rearrangement links TRBV6-5 to TRBJ2-5; 8 positions match TRBD1. Germline V gene data show CDR1 as MNHEY and CDR2 as SVGAGI. CDR3 length: 16 amino acids. V dropped 0 bases and J dropped 5; count of bases not matched to a gene: 8. The CDR3 reads CASSYSRDRGEETQYF. The CDR3 DNA reads TGTGCCAGCAGTTACTCCCGAGACAGGGGCGAGGAGACCCAGTACTTC.

A few counts support this clonotype. The gene calls are TRBV21-1 and TRBJ2-4; TRBD2 is taken as the D call from the table, unchecked against the DNA. TRBV21-1 corresponds to a pseudogene. The CDR3 is made up of 16 amino acids. CDR3 amino acids: CASSKRAEVKRDIQYF. In nucleotides, the CDR3 is TGTGCCAGCAGCAAGAGGGCGGAGGTAAAGAGGGACATTCAGTACTTC.